This T cell receptor beta chain was profiled in a study of control samples from healthy donors and cancer patients. The repertoire was sequenced with immunoSEQ multiplex PCR; TCRdb's copy has only in-frame clones and lacks some. Of 93,000 or so clones listed, around 89% were seen once; the top ten hold roughly 19%. Trimming took 6 bases from V and 0 from J, leaving 5 bases between them. CDR3 size: 12 residues. Germline V gene data show CDR1 as SEHNR and CDR2 as FQNEAQ (reference sequence). The gene calls are TRBV7-9 and TRBJ1-1; no definite D call. This receptor was taken from a man in his fifties or sixties with lung cancer. The material sequenced was PBMCs. CDR3 nucleotide sequence: TGTGCCAGCAGAACCATGAACACTGAAGCTTTCTTT. The encoded protein is CASRTMNTEAFF.